The rows below give T cell receptor beta chains drawn from one sample of a study of blood T cell repertoires in COVID-19. Data came from immunoSEQ multiplex PCR; TCRdb stores just in-frame clones and leaves some out. The data hold about 210,000 clones, with just under 85% observed a single time. The sample comprised peripheral blood. These TCRs come from a woman aged 45-60 years with active or convalescent COVID-19. CDR3s include the opening cysteine and the closing phenylalanine or tryptophan. D genes are given only for firm matches. Only some rows state a clone size, as once, few, many or a class for expanded clones.

clone size	J gene	V gene	D gene	CDR3 protein	CDR3 DNA
few	TRBJ1-2	TRBV12-3/TRBV12-4	TRBD1	CASSSGTGRSTF	TGTGCCAGCAGTTCGGGGACAGGCCGTAGTACCTTC
.	TRBJ1-2	TRBV7-9	.	CASSLGGPGFYGYTF	TGTGCCAGCAGCTTAGGGGGGCCGGGCTTCTATGGCTACACCTTC
few	TRBJ2-2	TRBV14	.	CASSQVRGTGELFF	TGTGCCAGCAGCCAAGTACGGGGCACCGGGGAGCTGTTTTTT
.	TRBJ1-5	TRBV28	.	CASSLPGGGSNQPQHF	TGTGCCAGCAGTTTGCCCGGGGGAGGCAGCAATCAGCCCCAGCATTTT
.	TRBJ1-1	TRBV5-6	TRBD1	CASSKRTGVNTEAFF	TGTGCCAGCAGCAAAAGGACAGGGGTGAACACTGAAGCTTTCTTT
.	TRBJ2-5	TRBV5-1	TRBD1	CASSLEPRGQGGETQYF	TGCGCCAGCAGCTTGGAGCCGCGGGGACAGGGGGGAGAGACCCAGTACTTC
.	TRBJ2-7	TRBV24-1	.	CATSDTTRGSYEQYF	TGTGCCACCAGTGATACCACACGCGGCTCCTACGAGCAGTACTTC
.	TRBJ1-1	TRBV5-1	TRBD1	CASSSQVTGGTEAFF	TGCGCCAGCAGCTCACAGGTCACAGGGGGCACTGAAGCTTTCTTT
.	TRBJ1-3	TRBV13	TRBD1	CASSYLRLTDRGGIGNTIYF	TGTGCCAGCAGCTACCTCCGCCTGACCGACAGGGGAGGCATCGGAAACACCATATATTTT
.	TRBJ2-5	TRBV21-1	.	CASSKHRASGQETQYF	TGTGCCAGCAGCAAACACAGGGCTAGCGGACAAGAGACCCAGTACTTC
.	TRBJ1-3	TRBV6-5	TRBD1	CASSSTGDGNTIYF	TGTGCCAGCAGTTCCACAGGGGACGGAAACACCATATATTTT
.	TRBJ2-5	TRBV12-3/TRBV12-4	.	CASSRRVRETQYF	TGTGCCAGCAGCCGCAGGGTCCGGGAGACCCAGTACTTC
.	TRBJ1-1	TRBV5-6	TRBD1	CASSFLTGLTEAFF	TGTGCCAGCAGCTTTCTGACAGGGCTAACTGAAGCTTTCTTT
.	TRBJ2-5	TRBV5-6	TRBD2	CASSLKAGGYQETQYF	TGTGCCAGCAGCTTGAAGGCGGGGGGGTACCAAGAGACCCAGTACTTC
.	TRBJ2-5	TRBV2	.	CASSSGTTGETQYF	TGTGCCAGCAGTTCCGGGACAACGGGGGAGACCCAGTACTTC
.	TRBJ1-2	TRBV27	TRBD1	CASRYRGYEDGYTF	TGTGCCAGCAGATACAGGGGGTACGAAGATGGCTACACCTTC
.	TRBJ1-1	TRBV23-1	.	CARRTGTRGMQGMGAFF	TGCGCCAGAAGGACTGGGACAAGAGGGATGCAGGGTATGGGAGCTTTCTTT
.	TRBJ1-2	TRBV7-9	.	CASSLDGAAGYTF	TGTGCCAGCAGCTTAGATGGCGCGGCTGGCTACACCTTC
.	TRBJ2-1	TRBV12-2	.	CASRLPHYNEQFF	TGTGCAAGTCGCTTACCACATTACAATGAGCAGTTCTTC
.	TRBJ2-5	TRBV6-5	TRBD2	CASTPAGGTEETQYF	TGTGCCAGCACCCCAGCGGGGGGCACCGAAGAGACCCAGTACTTC
.	TRBJ2-7	TRBV12-5	.	CASGFRPGEQYF	TGTGCTAGTGGTTTTCGGCCGGGGGAGCAGTACTTC
.	TRBJ1-6	TRBV21-1	.	CASSKEGVNNSPLHF	TGTGCCAGCAGCAAAGAGGGGGTGAATAATTCACCCCTCCACTTT
.	TRBJ2-2	TRBV28	.	CASSLGGPPNTGELFF	TGTGCCAGCAGTTTAGGGGGCCCACCGAACACCGGGGAGCTGTTTTTT
.	TRBJ2-3	TRBV5-1	TRBD2	CASSLESSGRAQYF	TGCGCCAGCAGCTTGGAAAGTTCAGGGAGGGCGCAGTATTTT
.	TRBJ2-3	TRBV5-3	TRBD1	CARSFDRGLKDTQYF	TGTGCCAGAAGCTTCGACAGGGGGCTTAAGGATACGCAGTATTTT
once	TRBJ2-1	TRBV7-9	.	CASSLVARDNEQFF	TGTGCCAGCAGCTTAGTTGCCAGGGATAATGAGCAGTTCTTC
.	TRBJ2-3	TRBV11-2	.	CASSPGGVTPTDTQYF	TGTGCCAGCAGCCCTGGGGGCGTTACCCCCACGGATACGCAGTATTTT
few	TRBJ1-5	TRBV19	TRBD1	CARPGTGVYSNQPQHF	TGTGCCAGACCCGGGACAGGGGTTTATAGCAATCAGCCCCAGCATTTT
.	TRBJ1-6	TRBV7-9	.	CASSPRQPPYVNSPLHF	TGTGCCAGCAGCCCCCGACAGCCGCCTTATGTTAATTCACCCCTCCACTTT
.	TRBJ2-3	TRBV11-2	TRBD1	CASSVRTGASTDTQYF	TGTGCCAGCAGCGTCCGCACAGGGGCTAGCACAGATACGCAGTATTTT
once	TRBJ2-2	TRBV4-1	TRBD2	CASSQRAGGNTGELFF	TGCGCCAGCAGCCAACGAGCGGGAGGGAACACCGGGGAGCTGTTTTTT
once	TRBJ2-2	TRBV18	.	CASSPGQLTGELFF	TGTGCCAGCTCACCAGGACAACTCACCGGGGAGCTGTTTTTT
.	TRBJ2-1	TRBV5-1	.	CASSSTGQIYNEQFF	TGCGCCAGCAGCTCCACAGGACAAATTTACAATGAGCAGTTCTTC
.	TRBJ1-2	TRBV29-1	TRBD1	CSVDFRQGALNGYTF	TGCAGCGTTGATTTCCGACAGGGGGCGCTTAATGGCTACACCTTC
.	TRBJ1-1	TRBV5-1	.	CASSLEPRGGTEAFF	TGCGCCAGCAGCTTGGAGCCCAGGGGTGGCACTGAAGCTTTCTTT
.	TRBJ1-2	TRBV19	.	CASSRQKVLNYGYTF	TGTGCCAGTAGTAGGCAGAAAGTATTGAACTATGGCTACACCTTC
.	TRBJ1-4	TRBV29-1	TRBD1	CSVGGQGSEKLFF	TGCAGCGTTGGGGGACAGGGGAGTGAAAAACTGTTTTTT
once	TRBJ1-3	TRBV2	.	CASSTKGAGNTIYF	TGTGCCAGCAGTACCAAGGGGGCTGGAAACACCATATATTTT
.	TRBJ2-5	TRBV5-1	.	CASSLGPGAGEETQYF	TGCGCCAGCAGCTTGGGTCCAGGGGCCGGGGAAGAGACCCAGTACTTC
.	TRBJ2-6	TRBV28	.	CASSFQNPGANVLTF	TGTGCCAGCAGTTTCCAGAACCCTGGGGCCAACGTCCTGACTTTC
.	TRBJ1-5	TRBV2	.	CASSDRARGAQHF	TGTGCCAGCAGTGATAGGGCCCGGGGGGCCCAGCATTTT
.	TRBJ2-7	TRBV10-2	.	CASSDGSGGTPYEQYF	TGCGCCAGCAGTGATGGTAGCGGTGGAACACCCTACGAGCAGTACTTC
.	TRBJ1-2	TRBV6-6	TRBD1	CASRRTGGDDGYTF	TGTGCCAGCAGAAGGACAGGGGGCGATGATGGCTACACCTTC
.	TRBJ2-3	TRBV10-3	TRBD2	CAQKAGSTDTQYF	TGTGCCCAAAAAGCGGGGTCCACAGATACGCAGTATTTT
.	TRBJ1-1	TRBV27	TRBD1	CASRTPGGAAFF	TGTGCCAGCAGGACTCCAGGGGGCGCAGCTTTCTTT
.	TRBJ2-1	TRBV5-5	.	CASSWRLDGFSEQFF	TGTGCCAGCAGCTGGCGACTAGATGGGTTCAGTGAGCAGTTCTTC
.	TRBJ1-1	TRBV28	.	CASTKRTEAFF	TGTGCCAGCACTAAGCGGACTGAAGCTTTCTTT